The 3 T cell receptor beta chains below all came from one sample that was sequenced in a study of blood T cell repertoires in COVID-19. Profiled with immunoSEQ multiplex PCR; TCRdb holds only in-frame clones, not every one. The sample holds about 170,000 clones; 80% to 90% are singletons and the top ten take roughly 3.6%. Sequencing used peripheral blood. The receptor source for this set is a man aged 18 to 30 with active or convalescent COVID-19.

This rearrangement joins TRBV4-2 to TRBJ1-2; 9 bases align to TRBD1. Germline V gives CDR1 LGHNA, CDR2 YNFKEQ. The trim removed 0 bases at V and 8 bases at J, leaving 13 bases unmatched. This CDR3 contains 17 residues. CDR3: CASSQDLGTGRGSGYTF. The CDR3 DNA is TGTGCCAGCAGCCAAGATCTCGGGACAGGGAGAGGTTCCGGCTACACCTTC.

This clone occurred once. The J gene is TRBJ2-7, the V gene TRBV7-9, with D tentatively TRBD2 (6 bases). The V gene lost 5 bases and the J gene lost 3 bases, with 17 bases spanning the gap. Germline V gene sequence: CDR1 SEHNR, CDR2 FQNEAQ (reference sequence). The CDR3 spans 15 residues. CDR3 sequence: CASSAVGTENYEQYV. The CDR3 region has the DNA TGTGCCAGCAGCGCTGTCGGGACTGAAAACTACGAGCAGTACGTC.

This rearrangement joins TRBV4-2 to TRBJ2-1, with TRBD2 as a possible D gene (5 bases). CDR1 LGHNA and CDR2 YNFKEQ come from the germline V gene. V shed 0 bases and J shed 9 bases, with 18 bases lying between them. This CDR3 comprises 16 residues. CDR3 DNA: TGTGCCAGCAGCCAAGATTCCGGGGATTTTCGAACTGAGCAGTTCTTC. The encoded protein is CASSQDSGDFRTEQFF.